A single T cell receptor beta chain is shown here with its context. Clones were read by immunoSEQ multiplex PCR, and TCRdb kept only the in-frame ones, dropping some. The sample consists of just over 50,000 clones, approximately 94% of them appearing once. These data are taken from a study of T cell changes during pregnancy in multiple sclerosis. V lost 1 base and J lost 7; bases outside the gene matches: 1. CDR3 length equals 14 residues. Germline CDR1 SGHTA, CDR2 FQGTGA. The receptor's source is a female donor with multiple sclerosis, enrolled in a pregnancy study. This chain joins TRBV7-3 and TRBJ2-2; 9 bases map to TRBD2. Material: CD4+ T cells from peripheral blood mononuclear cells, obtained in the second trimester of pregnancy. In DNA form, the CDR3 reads TGTGCCAGCAGCTTAATTAGCGGGGGCGGGGAGCTGTTTTTT. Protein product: CASSLISGGGELFF.